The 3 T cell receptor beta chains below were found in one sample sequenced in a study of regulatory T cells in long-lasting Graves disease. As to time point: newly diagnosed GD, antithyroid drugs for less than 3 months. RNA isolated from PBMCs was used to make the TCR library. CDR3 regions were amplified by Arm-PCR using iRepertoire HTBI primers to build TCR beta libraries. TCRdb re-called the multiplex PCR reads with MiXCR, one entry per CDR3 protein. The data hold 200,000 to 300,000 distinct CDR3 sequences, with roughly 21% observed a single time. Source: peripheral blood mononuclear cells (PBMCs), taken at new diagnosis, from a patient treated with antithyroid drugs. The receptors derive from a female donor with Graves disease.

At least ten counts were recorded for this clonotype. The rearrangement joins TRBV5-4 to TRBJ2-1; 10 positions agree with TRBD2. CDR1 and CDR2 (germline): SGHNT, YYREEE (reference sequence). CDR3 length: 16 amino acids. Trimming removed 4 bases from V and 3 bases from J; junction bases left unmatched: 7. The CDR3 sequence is CASSGRTSGDYNEQFF. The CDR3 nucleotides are TGTGCCAGCAGCGGGCGGACTAGCGGCGACTACAATGAGCAGTTCTTC.

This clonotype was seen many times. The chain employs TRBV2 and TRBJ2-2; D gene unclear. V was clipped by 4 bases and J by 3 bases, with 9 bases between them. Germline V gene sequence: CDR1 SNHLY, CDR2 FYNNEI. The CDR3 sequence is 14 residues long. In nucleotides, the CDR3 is TGTGCCAGCAGTGCCCAGGAGCACACCGGGGAGCTGTTTTTT. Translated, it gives CASSAQEHTGELFF.

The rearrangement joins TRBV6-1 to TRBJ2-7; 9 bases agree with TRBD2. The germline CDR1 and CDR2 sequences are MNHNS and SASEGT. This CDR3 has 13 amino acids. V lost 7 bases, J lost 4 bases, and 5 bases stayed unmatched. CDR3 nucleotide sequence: TGTGCCAGCATGGGCGGGAGGGCTTACGAGCAGTACTTC. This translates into CASMGGRAYEQYF.